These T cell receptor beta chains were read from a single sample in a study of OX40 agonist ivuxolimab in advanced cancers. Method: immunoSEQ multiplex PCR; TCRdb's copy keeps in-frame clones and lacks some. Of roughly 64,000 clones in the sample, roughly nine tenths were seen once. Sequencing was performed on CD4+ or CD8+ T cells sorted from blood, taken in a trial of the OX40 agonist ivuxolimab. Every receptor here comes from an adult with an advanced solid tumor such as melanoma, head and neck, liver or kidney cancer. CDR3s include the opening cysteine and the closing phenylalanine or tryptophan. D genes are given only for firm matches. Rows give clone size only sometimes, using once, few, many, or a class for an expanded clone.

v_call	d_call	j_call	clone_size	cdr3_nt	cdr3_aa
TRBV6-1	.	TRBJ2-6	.	TGTGCCAGCAGTGAAGATGGGTCAGGCCTAGGACACTCTGGGGCCAACGTCCTGACTTTC	CASSEDGSGLGHSGANVLTF
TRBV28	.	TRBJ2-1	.	TGTGCCAGCACCCCCGGGACTCCAGTCTTATACAATGAGCAGTTCTTC	CASTPGTPVLYNEQFF
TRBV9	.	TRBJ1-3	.	TGTGCCAGCAGCGTAGGAGGGTCTGGCTCTGGAAACACCATATATTTT	CASSVGGSGSGNTIYF
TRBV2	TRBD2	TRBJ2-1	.	TGTGCCAGCACCCTCGGACTAGCGGGAAACAATGAGCAGTTCTTC	CASTLGLAGNNEQFF
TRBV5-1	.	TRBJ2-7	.	TGCGCCAGCAGCTTCGGCAGATCCTACGAGCAGTACTTC	CASSFGRSYEQYF
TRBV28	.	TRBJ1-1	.	TGTGCCAGCGGGGCAGGGGCAGGGGACACTGAAGCTTTCTTT	CASGAGAGDTEAFF
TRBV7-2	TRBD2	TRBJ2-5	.	TGTGCCAGCAGTTTACCTCCCTCCCGTTTGGCGGGAGTAGGAGAGACCCAGTACTTC	CASSLPPSRLAGVGETQYF
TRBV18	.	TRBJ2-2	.	TGTGCCAGCTCTGACACCGGGGAGCTGTTTTTT	CASSDTGELFF
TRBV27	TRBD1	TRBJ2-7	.	TGTGCCAGCAGTTTGACCGGGACAGGGGGACGATACGAGCAGTACTTC	CASSLTGTGGRYEQYF
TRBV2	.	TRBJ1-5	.	TGTGCCAGCAGTGTCAGACAGGACAATCAGCCCCAGCATTTT	CASSVRQDNQPQHF
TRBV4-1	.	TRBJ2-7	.	TGCGCCAGCAGCCCCCACCGGGACTTATACTACGAGCAGTACTTC	CASSPHRDLYYEQYF
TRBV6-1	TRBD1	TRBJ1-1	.	TGTGCCAGCAGTGCCATAGACAGGGCCGCTGAAGCTTTCTTT	CASSAIDRAAEAFF
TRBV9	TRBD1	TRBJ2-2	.	TGTGCCAGCAGCATGGGACAGGTGGTCGGGGAGCTGTTTTTT	CASSMGQVVGELFF
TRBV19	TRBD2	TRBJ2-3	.	TGTGCCAGTAGTATGGCGGGAGTTAGTACAGATACGCAGTATTTT	CASSMAGVSTDTQYF
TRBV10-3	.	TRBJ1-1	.	TGTGCCACCCGGCCGGGGGCAAACACTGAAGCTTTCTTT	CATRPGANTEAFF
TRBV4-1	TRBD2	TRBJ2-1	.	TGCGCCAGCAGCCGCGATCCCAGCGGGAAAGTCTATGAGCAGTTCTTC	CASSRDPSGKVYEQFF
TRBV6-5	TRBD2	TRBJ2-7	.	TGTGCCAGCAGTACTAGCGGGACTTACGAGCAGTACTTC	CASSTSGTYEQYF
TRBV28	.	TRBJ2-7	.	TGTGCCAGCAGCCCCCCGGACAGAACCTACGAGCAGTACTTC	CASSPPDRTYEQYF
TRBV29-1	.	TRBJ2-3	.	TGCAGCGTTGAATCAGGACCTAGCACAGATACGCAGTATTTT	CSVESGPSTDTQYF
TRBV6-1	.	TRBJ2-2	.	TGTGCCAGCAGTGAGATGTCGGCGGGCGGGGAGCTGTTTTTT	CASSEMSAGGELFF
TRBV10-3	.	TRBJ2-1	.	TGTGCCATCAGTGAGTCGATCCTCGCGACCAGTGAGCAGTTCTTC	CAISESILATSEQFF
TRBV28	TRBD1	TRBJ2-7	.	TGTGCCAGCAGTTTAGTGTTTTACAGGGGGCGACACGAGCAGTACTTC	CASSLVFYRGRHEQYF
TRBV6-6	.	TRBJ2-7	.	TGTGCCAGCAGTTTCCTATCCGATGGGTACTACGAGCAGTACTTC	CASSFLSDGYYEQYF
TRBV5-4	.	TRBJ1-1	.	TGTGCCAGCAGCTTGGATGAGGACCTCCTTATGGCTTTCTTT	CASSLDEDLLMAFF
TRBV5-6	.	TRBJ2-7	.	TGTGCCAGCAGCTTGTTGCAGCAGGTGGGGTACGAGCAGTACTTC	CASSLLQQVGYEQYF
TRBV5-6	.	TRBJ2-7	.	TGTGCCAGCAGCTTGCTCCCCTACGAGCAGTACTTC	CASSLLPYEQYF
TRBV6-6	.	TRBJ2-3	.	TGTGCCAGCAGTTCTCAACAGGGTAGCACAGATACGCAGTATTTT	CASSSQQGSTDTQYF
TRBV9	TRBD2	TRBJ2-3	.	TGTGCCAGCAGTAGATCTAGCGGCCTTAGCACAGATACGCAGTATTTT	CASSRSSGLSTDTQYF
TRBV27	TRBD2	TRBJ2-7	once	TGTGCCAGCAGTTCCCGTGGAGCGGGAGGGCCGTACGAGCAGTACTTC	CASSSRGAGGPYEQYF
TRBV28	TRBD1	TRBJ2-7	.	TGTGCCAGCAGTTTCGTGGGACAGGGAAGATCCGAGCAGTACTTC	CASSFVGQGRSEQYF
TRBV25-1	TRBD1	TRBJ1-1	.	TGTGCCAGCAGCAAGACAGGGGGCAGAACTGAAGCTTTCTTT	CASSKTGGRTEAFF
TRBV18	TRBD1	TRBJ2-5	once	TGTGCCAGCTCACGGGGACAGGGCTTGGGAGAGACCCAGTACTTC	CASSRGQGLGETQYF
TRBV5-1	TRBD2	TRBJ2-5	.	TGCGCCAGCAGCTTGGTATTCGGGCGGGAGGAGACCCAGTACTTC	CASSLVFGREETQYF
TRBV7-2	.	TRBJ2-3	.	TGTGCCAGCAGCTTAGCTAGCATCTCCACAGATACGCAGTATTTT	CASSLASISTDTQYF
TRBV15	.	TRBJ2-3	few	TGTGCCACCAGCAGAGGGAGAGGTAGCACAGATACGCAGTATTTT	CATSRGRGSTDTQYF
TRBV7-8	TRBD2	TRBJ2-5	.	TGTGCCAGCAGCTTAGAGGGACTAGCGTTCAAAGAGACCCAGTACTTC	CASSLEGLAFKETQYF
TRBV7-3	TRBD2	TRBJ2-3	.	TGTGCCAGCAGCGGGACTAGCGGGGCGCAGTATTTT	CASSGTSGAQYF
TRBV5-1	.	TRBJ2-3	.	TGCGCCAGCAGCGATAAGCGGGCCAAAACGGATACGCAGTATTTT	CASSDKRAKTDTQYF
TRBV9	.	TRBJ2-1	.	TGTGCCAGCAGCGAGCCAGTTACAAATGAGCAGTTCTTC	CASSEPVTNEQFF
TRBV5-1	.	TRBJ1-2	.	TGCGCCAGCAGCTTGGAGCGGGGAAACTATGGCTACACCTTC	CASSLERGNYGYTF
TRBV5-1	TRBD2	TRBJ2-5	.	TGCGCCAGCAGCTCCGGAACTAGCGGAAAAGAGACCCAGTACTTC	CASSSGTSGKETQYF
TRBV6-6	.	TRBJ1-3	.	TGTGCCAGCAGATTTACAGGGACTGGAAACACCATATATTTT	CASRFTGTGNTIYF
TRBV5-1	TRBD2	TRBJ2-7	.	TGCGCCAGCGCGGGGACTAGCGGGGCTGTACACTACGAGCAGTACTTC	CASAGTSGAVHYEQYF
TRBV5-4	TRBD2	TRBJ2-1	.	TGTGCCAGCAGCTTGAGAGCGGGGGTCCTGGCGAATGAGCAGTTCTTC	CASSLRAGVLANEQFF
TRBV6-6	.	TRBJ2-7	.	TGTGCCAGCAGTCTTGGAAAGTCCCCCTACGAGCAGTACTTC	CASSLGKSPYEQYF
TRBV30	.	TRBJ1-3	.	TGTGCCTGGAGTGGGGGGGCGGGAAACACCATATATTTT	CAWSGGAGNTIYF
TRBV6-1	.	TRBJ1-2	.	TGTGCCAGCAGTGACCTACAGGGATACTATGGCTACACCTTC	CASSDLQGYYGYTF
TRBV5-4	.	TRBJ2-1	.	TGTGCCAGCAGCTTCCCAGGGGGGAGAGCCTACAATGAGCAGTTCTTC	CASSFPGGRAYNEQFF
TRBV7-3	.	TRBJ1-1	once	TGTGCCAGCAGAAAAGATCAGGTCGGCGTGGCTTTCTTT	CASRKDQVGVAFF
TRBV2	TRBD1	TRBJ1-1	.	TGTGCCAGCAGTGAAGCGCTTGGACAGGGGAGCACTGAAGCTTTCTTT	CASSEALGQGSTEAFF
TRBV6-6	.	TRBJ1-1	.	TGTGCCAGCAGCCTAGGGGACTGGAACACTGAAGCTTTCTTT	CASSLGDWNTEAFF
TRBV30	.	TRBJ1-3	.	TGTGCCTGGAAGCACCAGGGTTCGGCGGCAAACACCATATATTTT	CAWKHQGSAANTIYF
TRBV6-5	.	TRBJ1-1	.	TGTGCCAGCCGTACCGACGGTTTGACTGAAGCTTTCTTT	CASRTDGLTEAFF